Listed here is a single TCR beta chain. Germline V gives CDR1 LGHNA, CDR2 YSLEER. The V gene lost 0 bases and the J gene lost 12 bases, with 12 bases spanning the gap. This CDR3 contains 13 residues. These data belong to a study of blood T cell repertoires in COVID-19. Some clones are missing from TCRdb's copy, which holds only in-frame ones; the method was immunoSEQ multiplex PCR. The top ten hold under 1.5% of the sample, which has 200,000 to 250,000 clones, about 79% seen once. The sequencing input was peripheral blood. The rearrangement uses TRBV4-3 and TRBJ2-1; D is ambiguous. The receptor was derived from a woman aged 35 to 49 who had recovered from COVID-19. In DNA, the CDR3 is TGCGCCAGCAGCCAAGAGACCCAAACGGGGCAGTTCTTC. Residues: CASSQETQTGQFF.